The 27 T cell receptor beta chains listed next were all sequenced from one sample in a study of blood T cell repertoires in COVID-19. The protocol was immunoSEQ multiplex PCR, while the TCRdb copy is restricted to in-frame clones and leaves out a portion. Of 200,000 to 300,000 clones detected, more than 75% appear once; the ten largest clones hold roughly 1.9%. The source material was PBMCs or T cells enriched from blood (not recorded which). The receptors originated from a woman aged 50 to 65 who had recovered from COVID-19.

CDR3 residues: CASSLFSGLKTNEQFF. The CDR3 nucleotides are TGTGCCAGCAGTTTATTTTCTGGACTAAAGACCAATGAGCAGTTCTTC. The chain employs TRBV28 and TRBJ2-1; D is possibly TRBD2 (6 bases). The CDR3 is 16 amino acids. Germline lookup yields CDR1 MDHEN and CDR2 SYDVKM. V lost 1 base and J lost 6, with 16 bases in between.

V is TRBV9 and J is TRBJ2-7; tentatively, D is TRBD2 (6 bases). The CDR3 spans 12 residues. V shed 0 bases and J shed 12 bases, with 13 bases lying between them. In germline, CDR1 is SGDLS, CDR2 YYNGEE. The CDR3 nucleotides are TGTGCCAGCAGCGTAGCGGGACTCCCAACGTACTTC. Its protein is CASSVAGLPTYF.

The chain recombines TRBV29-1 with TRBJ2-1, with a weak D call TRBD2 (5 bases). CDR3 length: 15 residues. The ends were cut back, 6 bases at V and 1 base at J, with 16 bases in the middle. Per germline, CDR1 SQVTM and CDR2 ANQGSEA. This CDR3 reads CSVTSERISYNEQFF. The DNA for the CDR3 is TGCAGCGTGACCTCGGAGCGGATATCCTACAATGAGCAGTTCTTC.

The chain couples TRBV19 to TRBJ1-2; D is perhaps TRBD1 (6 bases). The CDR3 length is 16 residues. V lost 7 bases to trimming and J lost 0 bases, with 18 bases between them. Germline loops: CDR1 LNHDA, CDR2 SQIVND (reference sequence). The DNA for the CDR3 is TGTGCCAGTACAATTGATAAGAGGGGGTCTAACTATGGCTACACCTTC. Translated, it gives CASTIDKRGSNYGYTF.

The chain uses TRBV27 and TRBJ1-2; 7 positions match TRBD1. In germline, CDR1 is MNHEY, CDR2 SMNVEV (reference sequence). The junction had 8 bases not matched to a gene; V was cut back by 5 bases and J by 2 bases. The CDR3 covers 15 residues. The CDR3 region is CASSPRQGINYGYTF. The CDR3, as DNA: TGTGCCAGCAGTCCTCGACAGGGAATAAACTATGGCTACACCTTC.

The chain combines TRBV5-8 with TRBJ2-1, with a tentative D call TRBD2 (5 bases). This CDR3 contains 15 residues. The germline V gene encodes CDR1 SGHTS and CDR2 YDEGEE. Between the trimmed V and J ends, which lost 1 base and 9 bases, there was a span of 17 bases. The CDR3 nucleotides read TGTGCCAGCAGCTTGTCCGGACTGGTCCGCGTTGAGCAGTTCTTC. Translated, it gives CASSLSGLVRVEQFF. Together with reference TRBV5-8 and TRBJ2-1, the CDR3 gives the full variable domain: EAGVTQSPTHLIKTRGQQATLRCSPISGHTSVYWYQQALGLGLQFLLWYDEGEERNRGNFPPRFSGRQFPNYSSELNVNALELEDSALYLCASSLSGLVRVEQFFGPGTRLTVL.

CDR3 loop: CASSPSGGANSYNEQFF. CDR3 coding DNA: TGTGCCAGCAGCCCGAGCGGGGGGGCAAACTCCTACAATGAGCAGTTCTTC. The chain combines TRBV5-4 with TRBJ2-1; TRBD2 matches at 10 bases. In germline, CDR1 is SGHNT, CDR2 YYREEE (reference sequence). The CDR3 runs to 17 residues. Trimming took 4 bases from V and 0 from J; bases not matched to a gene: 7.

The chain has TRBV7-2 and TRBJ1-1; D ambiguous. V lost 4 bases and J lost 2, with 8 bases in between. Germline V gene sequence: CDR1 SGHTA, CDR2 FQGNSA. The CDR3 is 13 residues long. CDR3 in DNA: TGTGCCAGCAGCTCCTCCGGTAACACTGAAGCTTTCTTT. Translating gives CASSSSGNTEAFF.

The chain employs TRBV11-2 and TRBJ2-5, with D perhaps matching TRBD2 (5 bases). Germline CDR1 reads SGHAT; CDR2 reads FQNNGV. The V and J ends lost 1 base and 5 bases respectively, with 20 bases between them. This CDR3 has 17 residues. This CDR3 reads CASSLAGRFGDGETQYF. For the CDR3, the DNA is TGTGCCAGCAGCTTAGCGGGCCGTTTCGGGGATGGGGAGACCCAGTACTTC.

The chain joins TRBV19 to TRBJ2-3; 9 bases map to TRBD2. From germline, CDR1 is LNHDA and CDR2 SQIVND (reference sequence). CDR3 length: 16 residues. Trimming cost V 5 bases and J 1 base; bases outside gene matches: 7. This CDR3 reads CASSPRTSEGTDTQYF. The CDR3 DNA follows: TGTGCCAGTAGTCCCAGGACTAGCGAAGGCACAGATACGCAGTATTTT.

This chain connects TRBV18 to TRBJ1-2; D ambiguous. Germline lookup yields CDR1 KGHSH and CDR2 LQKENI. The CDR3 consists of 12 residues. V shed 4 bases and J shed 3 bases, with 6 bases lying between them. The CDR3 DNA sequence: TGTGCCAGCTCACGTGCAGACTATGGCTACACCTTC. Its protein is CASSRADYGYTF.

The CDR3 sequence is CASSLDVSDAGNTIYF. The CDR3 nucleotides read TGCGCCAGCAGCTTGGATGTCAGCGACGCTGGAAACACCATATATTTT. This chain connects TRBV5-1 to TRBJ1-3; unclear D gene. The germline CDR1 and CDR2 sequences are SGHRS and YFSETQ. Trimming removed 0 bases at V and 2 bases at J, with 12 bases between. This CDR3 region has 16 residues. Together with reference TRBV5-1 and TRBJ1-3, the CDR3 gives the full variable domain: KAGVTQTPRYLIKTRGQQVTLSCSPISGHRSVSWYQQTPGQGLQFLFEYFSETQRNKGNFPGRFSGRQFSNSRSEMNVSTLELGDSALYLCASSLDVSDAGNTIYFGEGSWLTVV.

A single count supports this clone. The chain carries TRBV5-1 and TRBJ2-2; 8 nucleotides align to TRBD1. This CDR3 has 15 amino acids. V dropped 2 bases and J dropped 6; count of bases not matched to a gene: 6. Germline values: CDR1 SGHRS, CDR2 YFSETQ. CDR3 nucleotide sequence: TGCGCCAGCAGCTTCACGATACAGGGGGCCGGGGAGCTGTTTTTT. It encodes CASSFTIQGAGELFF.

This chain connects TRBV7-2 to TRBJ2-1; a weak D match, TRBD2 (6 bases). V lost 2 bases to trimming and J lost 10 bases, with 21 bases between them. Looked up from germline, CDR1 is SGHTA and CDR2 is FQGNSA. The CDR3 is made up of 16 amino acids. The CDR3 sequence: CASSLRGGTGPREQFF. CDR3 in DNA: TGTGCCAGCAGCTTAAGAGGCGGGACCGGACCCCGGGAGCAGTTCTTC.

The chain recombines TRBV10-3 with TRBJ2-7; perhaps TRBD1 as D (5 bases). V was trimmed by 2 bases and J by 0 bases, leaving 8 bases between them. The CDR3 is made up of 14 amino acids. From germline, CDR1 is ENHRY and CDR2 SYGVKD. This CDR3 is CAISERQFSYEQYF. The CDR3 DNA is TGTGCCATCAGTGAGCGACAGTTCTCCTACGAGCAGTACTTC.

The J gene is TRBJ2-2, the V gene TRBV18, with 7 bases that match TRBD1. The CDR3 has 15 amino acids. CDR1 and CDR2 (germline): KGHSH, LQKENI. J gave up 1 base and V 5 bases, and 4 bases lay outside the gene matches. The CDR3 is CASSADRLNTGELFF. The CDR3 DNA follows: TGTGCCAGCTCAGCGGACAGGCTGAACACCGGGGAGCTGTTTTTT.

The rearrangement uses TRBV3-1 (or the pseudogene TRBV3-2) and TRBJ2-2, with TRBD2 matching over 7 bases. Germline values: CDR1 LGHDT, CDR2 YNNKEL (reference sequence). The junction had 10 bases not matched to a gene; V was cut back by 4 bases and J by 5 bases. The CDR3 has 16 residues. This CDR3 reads CASSRKGSGKTGELFF. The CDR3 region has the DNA TGTGCCAGCAGCCGCAAGGGGAGCGGGAAGACCGGGGAGCTGTTTTTT.

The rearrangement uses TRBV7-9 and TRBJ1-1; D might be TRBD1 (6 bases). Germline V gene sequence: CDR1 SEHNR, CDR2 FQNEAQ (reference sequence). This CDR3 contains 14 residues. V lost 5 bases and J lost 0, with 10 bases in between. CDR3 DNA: TGTGCCAGCAGCAGGACAGTGGTGAACACTGAAGCTTTCTTT. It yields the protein CASSRTVVNTEAFF.

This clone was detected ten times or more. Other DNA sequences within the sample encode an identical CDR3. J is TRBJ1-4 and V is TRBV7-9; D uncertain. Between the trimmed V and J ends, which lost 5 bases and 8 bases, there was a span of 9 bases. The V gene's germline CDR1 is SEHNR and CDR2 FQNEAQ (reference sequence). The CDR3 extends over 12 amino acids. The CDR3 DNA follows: TGTGCCAGCAGCCCGACTTCCGAAAAACTGTTTTTT. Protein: CASSPTSEKLFF.

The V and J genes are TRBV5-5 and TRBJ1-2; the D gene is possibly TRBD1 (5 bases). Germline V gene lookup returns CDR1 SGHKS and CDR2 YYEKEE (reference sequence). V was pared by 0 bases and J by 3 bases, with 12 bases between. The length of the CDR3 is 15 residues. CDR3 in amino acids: CASSLAGDPYYGYTF. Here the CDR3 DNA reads TGTGCCAGCAGCTTGGCGGGGGACCCTTACTATGGCTACACCTTC.

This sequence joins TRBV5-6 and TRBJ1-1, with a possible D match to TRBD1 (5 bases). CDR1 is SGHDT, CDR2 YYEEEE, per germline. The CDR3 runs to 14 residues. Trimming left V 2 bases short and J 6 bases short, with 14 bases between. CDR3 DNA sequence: TGTGCCAGCAGCTTCCGACGGCAGGGCGCTGAAGCTTTCTTT. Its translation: CASSFRRQGAEAFF. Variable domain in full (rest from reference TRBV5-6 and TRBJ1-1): DAGVTQSPTHLIKTRGQQVTLRCSPKSGHDTVSWYQQALGQGPQFIFQYYEEEERQRGNFPDRFSGHQFPNYSSELNVNALLLGDSALYLCASSFRRQGAEAFFGQGTRLTVV.

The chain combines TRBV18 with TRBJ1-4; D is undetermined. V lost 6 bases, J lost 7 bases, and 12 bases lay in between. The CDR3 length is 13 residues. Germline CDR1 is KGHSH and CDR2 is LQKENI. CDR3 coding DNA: TGTGCCAGCTCCTCCGGGAGCTTTGAAAAACTGTTTTTT. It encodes CASSSGSFEKLFF.

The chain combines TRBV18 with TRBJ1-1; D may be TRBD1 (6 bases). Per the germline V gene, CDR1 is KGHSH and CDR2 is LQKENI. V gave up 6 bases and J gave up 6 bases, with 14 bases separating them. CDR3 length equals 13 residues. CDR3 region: CASSSKQGPEAFF. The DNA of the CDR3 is TGTGCCAGCTCCTCTAAACAGGGCCCTGAAGCTTTCTTT.

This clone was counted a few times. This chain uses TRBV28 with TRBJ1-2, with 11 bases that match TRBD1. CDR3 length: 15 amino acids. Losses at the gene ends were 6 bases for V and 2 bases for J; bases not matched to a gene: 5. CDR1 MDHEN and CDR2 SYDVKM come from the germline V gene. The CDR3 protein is CASRRTGGENYGYTF. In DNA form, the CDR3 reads TGTGCCAGCAGGAGGACAGGGGGCGAAAACTATGGCTACACCTTC.

CDR3 DNA sequence: TGTGCCAGCAGTGACTCGCGGGCGGGAGCCTACGAGCAGTACTTC. It yields the protein CASSDSRAGAYEQYF. The V gene is TRBV2, the J gene TRBJ2-7; 7 bases map to TRBD2. J gave up 2 bases and V 3 bases, and 7 bases lay outside the gene matches. This CDR3 spans 15 amino acids. Germline loops: CDR1 SNHLY, CDR2 FYNNEI.

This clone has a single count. In nucleotides, the CDR3 is TGTGCCAGCAGCATGGCCGGGGGCCAAGAGACCCAGTACTTC. It encodes CASSMAGGQETQYF. The rearrangement links TRBV5-4 to TRBJ2-5; a weak D match, TRBD2 (6 bases). CDR3 length: 14 amino acids. Germline lookup yields CDR1 SGHNT and CDR2 YYREEE (reference sequence). V lost 4 bases, J lost 1 base, and 11 bases lay in between.

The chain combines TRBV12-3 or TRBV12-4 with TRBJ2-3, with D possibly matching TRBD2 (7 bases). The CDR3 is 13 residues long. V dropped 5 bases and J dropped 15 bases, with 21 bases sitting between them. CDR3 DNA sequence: TGTGCCAGCAGTGGTTCCCTAGGGGGGGGCCTATATTTT. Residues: CASSGSLGGGLYF.